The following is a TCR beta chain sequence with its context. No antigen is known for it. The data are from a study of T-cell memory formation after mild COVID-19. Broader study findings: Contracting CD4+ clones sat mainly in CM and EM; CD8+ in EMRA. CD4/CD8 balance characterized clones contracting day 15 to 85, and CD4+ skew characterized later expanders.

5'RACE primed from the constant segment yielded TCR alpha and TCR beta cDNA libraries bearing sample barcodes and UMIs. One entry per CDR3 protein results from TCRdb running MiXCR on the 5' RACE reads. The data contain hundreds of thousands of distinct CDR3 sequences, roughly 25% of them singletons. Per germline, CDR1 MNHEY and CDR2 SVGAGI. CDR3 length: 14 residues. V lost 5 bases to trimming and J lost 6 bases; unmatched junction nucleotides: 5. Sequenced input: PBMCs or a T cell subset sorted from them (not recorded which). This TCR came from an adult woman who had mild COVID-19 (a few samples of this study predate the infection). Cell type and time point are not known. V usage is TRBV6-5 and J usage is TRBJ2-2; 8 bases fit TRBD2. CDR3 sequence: CASSPSGSAGELFF. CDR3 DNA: TGTGCCAGCAGTCCCAGCGGGAGTGCCGGGGAGCTGTTTTTT.